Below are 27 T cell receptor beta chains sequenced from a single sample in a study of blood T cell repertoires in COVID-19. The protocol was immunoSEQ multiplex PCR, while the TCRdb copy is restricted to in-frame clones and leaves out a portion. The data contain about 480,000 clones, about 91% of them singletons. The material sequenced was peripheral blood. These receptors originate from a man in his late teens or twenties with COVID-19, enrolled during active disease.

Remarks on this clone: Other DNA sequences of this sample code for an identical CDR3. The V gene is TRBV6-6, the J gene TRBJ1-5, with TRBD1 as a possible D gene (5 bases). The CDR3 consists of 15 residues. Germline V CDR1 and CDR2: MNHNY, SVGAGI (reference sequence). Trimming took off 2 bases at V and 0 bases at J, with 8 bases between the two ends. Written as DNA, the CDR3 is TGTGCCAGCAGTTACGCCGGGGGTAGCAATCAGCCCCAGCATTTT. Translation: CASSYAGGSNQPQHF.

The CDR3 nucleotides read TGTGCCATCAGTGCTCCTACAGATACGCAGTATTTT. Translated: CAISAPTDTQYF. The chain employs TRBV10-3 and TRBJ2-3; D gene ambiguous. This CDR3 has 12 residues. V lost 4 bases and J 3 bases, leaving 5 bases between the germline ends. Germline V lookup: CDR1 ENHRY, CDR2 SYGVKD.

In DNA form, the CDR3 reads TGCAGCGTGTCGCCGCTGACAGGTCACGAGCAGTACTTC. It yields the protein CSVSPLTGHEQYF. The V and J genes are TRBV29-1 and TRBJ2-7, with D possibly matching TRBD1 (6 bases). Trimming pared 6 bases from V and 5 bases from J, leaving 17 bases between. From germline, CDR1 is SQVTM and CDR2 ANQGSEA. The CDR3 is 13 amino acids.

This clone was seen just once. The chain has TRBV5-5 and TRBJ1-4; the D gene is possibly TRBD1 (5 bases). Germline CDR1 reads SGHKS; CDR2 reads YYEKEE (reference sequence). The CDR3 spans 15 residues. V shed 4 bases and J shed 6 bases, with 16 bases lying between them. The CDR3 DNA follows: TGTGCCAGCAGCCTGTGGGGGGGTGGCGATGAAAAACTGTTTTTT. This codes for CASSLWGGGDEKLFF.

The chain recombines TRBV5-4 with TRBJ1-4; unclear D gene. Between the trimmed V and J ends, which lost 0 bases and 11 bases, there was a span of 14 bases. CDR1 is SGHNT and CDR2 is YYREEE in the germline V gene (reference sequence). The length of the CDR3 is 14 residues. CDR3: CASSLEVSSGKLFF. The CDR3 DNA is TGTGCCAGCAGCTTGGAGGTATCGTCGGGGAAACTGTTTTTT.

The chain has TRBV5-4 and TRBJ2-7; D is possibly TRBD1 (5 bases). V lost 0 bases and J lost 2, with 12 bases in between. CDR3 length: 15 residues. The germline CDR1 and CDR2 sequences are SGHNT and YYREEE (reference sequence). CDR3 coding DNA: TGTGCCAGCAGCTTGGGGCAGGGCGTCCCCTACGAGCAGTACTTC. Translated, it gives CASSLGQGVPYEQYF.

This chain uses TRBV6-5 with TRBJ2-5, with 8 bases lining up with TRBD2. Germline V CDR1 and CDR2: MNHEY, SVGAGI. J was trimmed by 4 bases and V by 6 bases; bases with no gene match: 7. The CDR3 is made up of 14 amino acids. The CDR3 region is CASRVFGGGETQYF. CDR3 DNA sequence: TGTGCCAGCAGAGTATTCGGGGGGGGAGAGACCCAGTACTTC.

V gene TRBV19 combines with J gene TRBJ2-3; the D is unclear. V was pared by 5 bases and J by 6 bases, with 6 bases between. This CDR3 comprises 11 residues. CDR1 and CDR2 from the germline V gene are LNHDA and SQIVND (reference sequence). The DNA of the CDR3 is TGTGCCAGTAGTGATCGGGATACGCAGTATTTT. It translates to CASSDRDTQYF.

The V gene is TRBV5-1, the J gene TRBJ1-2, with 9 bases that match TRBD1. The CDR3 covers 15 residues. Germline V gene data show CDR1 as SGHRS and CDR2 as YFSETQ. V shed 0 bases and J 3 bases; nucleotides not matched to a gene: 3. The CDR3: CASSLGRTGDYGYTF. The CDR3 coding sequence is TGCGCCAGCAGCTTGGGTCGGACAGGGGACTATGGCTACACCTTC.

The CDR3 loop is CASGLTDTQYF. The CDR3 bases are TGTGCCAGCGGACTCACAGATACGCAGTATTTT. The chain joins TRBV6-6 to TRBJ2-3; D may be TRBD2 (5 bases). The CDR3 loop spans 11 amino acids. Germline V gene data show CDR1 as MNHNY and CDR2 as SVGAGI (reference sequence). The V and J ends lost 8 bases and 2 bases respectively, with 5 bases between them.

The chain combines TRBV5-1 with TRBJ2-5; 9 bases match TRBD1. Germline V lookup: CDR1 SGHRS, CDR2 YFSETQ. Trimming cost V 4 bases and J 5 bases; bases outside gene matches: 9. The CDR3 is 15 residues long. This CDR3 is CASSRMTGGSETQYF. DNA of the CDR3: TGCGCCAGCAGCAGGATGACAGGGGGGTCTGAGACCCAGTACTTC.

The CDR3 reads CASSLGPGSYEQYF. In DNA, the CDR3 is TGCGCCAGCAGCTTGGGACCAGGCTCCTACGAGCAGTACTTC. The chain links TRBV5-1 to TRBJ2-7, with unresolved D. Trimming shortened V by 0 bases and J by 0 bases, and 7 bases separated the two germline ends. CDR1 and CDR2 (germline): SGHRS, YFSETQ. CDR3 length: 14 residues.

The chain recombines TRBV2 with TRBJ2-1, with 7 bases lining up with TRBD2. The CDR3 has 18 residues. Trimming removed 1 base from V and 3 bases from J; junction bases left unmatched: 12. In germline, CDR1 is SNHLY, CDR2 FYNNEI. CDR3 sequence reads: CASSEEFSSLAGYNEQFF. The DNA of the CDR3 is TGTGCCAGCAGTGAAGAGTTTAGCAGTTTAGCGGGCTACAATGAGCAGTTCTTC.

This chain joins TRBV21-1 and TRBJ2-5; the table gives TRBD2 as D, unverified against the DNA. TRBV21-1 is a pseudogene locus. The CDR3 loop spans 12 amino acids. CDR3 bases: TGTGCCAGCAATATGTACCAAGAGACCCAGTACTTC. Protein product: CASNMYQETQYF.

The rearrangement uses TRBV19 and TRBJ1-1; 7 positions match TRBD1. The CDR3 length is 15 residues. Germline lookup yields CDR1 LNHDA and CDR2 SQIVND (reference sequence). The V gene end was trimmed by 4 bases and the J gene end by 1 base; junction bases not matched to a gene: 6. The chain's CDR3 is CASSTPGTANTEAFF. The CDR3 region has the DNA TGTGCCAGTAGTACCCCCGGGACAGCGAACACTGAAGCTTTCTTT.

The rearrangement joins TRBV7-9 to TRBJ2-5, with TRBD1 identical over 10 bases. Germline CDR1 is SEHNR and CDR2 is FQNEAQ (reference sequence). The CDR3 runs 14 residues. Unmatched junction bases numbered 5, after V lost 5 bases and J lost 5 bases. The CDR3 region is CASSPRTGGETQYF. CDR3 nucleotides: TGTGCCAGCAGCCCCAGGACAGGGGGGGAGACCCAGTACTTC.

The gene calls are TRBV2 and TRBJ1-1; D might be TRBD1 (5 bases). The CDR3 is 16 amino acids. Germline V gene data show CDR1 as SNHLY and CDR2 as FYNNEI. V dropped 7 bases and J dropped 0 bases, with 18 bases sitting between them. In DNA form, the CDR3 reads TGTGCCAGCATCCGACGGGGGGAAACCATGAACACTGAAGCTTTCTTT. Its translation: CASIRRGETMNTEAFF.

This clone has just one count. The CDR3 DNA is TGTGCCACCATAGACCAGGGGACACTAAACTATGGCTACACCTTC. It is translated as CATIDQGTLNYGYTF. J is TRBJ1-2 and V is TRBV19; tentative D call: TRBD1 (6 bases). The germline V and J ends were trimmed by 10 bases and 2 bases, with 20 bases remaining between them. This CDR3 has 15 amino acids. CDR1 and CDR2 (germline): LNHDA, SQIVND (reference sequence).

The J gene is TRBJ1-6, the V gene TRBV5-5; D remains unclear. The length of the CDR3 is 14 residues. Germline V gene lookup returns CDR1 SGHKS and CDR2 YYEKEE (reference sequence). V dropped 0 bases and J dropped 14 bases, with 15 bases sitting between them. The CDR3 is CASSLEFGRVALHF. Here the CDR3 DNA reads TGTGCCAGCAGCTTGGAATTCGGCCGGGTGGCCCTCCACTTT.

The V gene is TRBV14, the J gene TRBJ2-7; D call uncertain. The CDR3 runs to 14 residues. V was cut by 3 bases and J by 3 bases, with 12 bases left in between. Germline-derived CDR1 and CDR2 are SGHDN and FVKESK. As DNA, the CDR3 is TGTGCCAGCAGCCACGAATCGACGGGCTACGAGCAGTACTTC. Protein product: CASSHESTGYEQYF.

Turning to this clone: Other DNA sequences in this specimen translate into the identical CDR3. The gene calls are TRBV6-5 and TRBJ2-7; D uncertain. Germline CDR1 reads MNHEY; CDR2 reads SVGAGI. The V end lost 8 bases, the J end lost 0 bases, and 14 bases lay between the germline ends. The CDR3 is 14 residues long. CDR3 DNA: TGTGCCAGCTCCTCGACTGGTATCTCCTACGAGCAGTACTTC. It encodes CASSSTGISYEQYF.

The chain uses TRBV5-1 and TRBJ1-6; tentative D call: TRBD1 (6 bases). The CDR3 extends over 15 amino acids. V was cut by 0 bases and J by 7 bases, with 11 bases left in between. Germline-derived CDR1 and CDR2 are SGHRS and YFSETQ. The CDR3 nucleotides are TGCGCCAGCAGCTTGGGTGCAGGGGAAAATTCACCCCTCCACTTT. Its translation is CASSLGAGENSPLHF.

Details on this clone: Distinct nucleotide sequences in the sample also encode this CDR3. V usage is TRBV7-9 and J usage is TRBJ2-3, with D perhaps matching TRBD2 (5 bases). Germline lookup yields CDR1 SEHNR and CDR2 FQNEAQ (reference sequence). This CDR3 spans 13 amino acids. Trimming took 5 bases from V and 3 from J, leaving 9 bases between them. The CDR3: CASSRPGTDTQYF. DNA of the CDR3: TGTGCCAGCAGCCGCCCGGGGACAGATACGCAGTATTTT.

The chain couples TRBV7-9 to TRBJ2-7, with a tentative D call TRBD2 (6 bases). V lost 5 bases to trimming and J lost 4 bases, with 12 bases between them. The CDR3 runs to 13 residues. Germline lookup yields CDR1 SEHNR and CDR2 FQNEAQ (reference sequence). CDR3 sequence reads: CASSLGTYYEQYF. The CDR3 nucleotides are TGTGCCAGCAGCCTCGGGACTTATTACGAGCAGTACTTC.

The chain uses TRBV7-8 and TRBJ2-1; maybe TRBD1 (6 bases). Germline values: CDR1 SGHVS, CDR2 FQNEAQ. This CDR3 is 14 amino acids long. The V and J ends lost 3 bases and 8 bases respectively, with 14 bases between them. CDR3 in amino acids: CASSLGASPHEQFF. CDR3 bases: TGTGCCAGCAGCTTGGGGGCCAGCCCGCATGAGCAGTTCTTC.

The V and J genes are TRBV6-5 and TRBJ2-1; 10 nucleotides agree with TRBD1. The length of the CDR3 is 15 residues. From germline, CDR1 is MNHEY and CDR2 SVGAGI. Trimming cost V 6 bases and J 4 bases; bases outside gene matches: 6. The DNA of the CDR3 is TGTGCCAGCAGCCCCCGGGACAGGGGTTACAATGAGCAGTTCTTC. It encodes CASSPRDRGYNEQFF.

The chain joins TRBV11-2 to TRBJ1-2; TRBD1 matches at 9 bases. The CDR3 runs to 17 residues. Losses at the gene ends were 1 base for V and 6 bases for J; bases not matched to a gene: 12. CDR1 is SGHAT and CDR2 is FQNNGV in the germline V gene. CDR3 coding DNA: TGTGCCAGCAGCTTAGTGGGGACAGGGCTCGAATCGGATGGCTACACCTTC. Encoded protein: CASSLVGTGLESDGYTF.